These 11 T cell receptor beta chains were all obtained from the same sample, sequenced in a study of T cells in Graves' hyperthyroidism and ophthalmopathy. Amplification of TCR beta CDR3 regions used RNA as the template. The HTBI primer set served for first-round RT-PCR of the TCR CDR3. TCRdb itself ran the multiplex PCR reads through MiXCR, one entry per CDR3 protein. Here the sample spans under 300,000 distinct CDR3 sequences, over 12% being singletons. Sample: blood. All receptors come from a woman in her forties or fifties with Graves' hyperthyroidism that later progressed to Graves' ophthalmopathy.

The chain carries TRBV27 and TRBJ2-3; 9 bases map to TRBD2. Germline V gives CDR1 MNHEY, CDR2 SMNVEV (reference sequence). The CDR3 covers 17 residues. The V and J ends lost 2 bases and 2 bases, in that order; junction bases with no gene match: 8. CDR3 in amino acids: CASSLRASGILTDTQYF. For the CDR3, the DNA is TGTGCCAGCAGTTTAAGGGCTAGCGGGATCCTCACAGATACGCAGTATTTT.

This clonotype was counted a few times. This chain uses TRBV7-8 with TRBJ1-5; the match to TRBD1 covers 9 bases. Germline CDR1 is SGHVS and CDR2 is FQNEAQ. With 1 base clipped from V and 2 bases from J, the junction kept 6 bases outside the gene matches. The length of the CDR3 is 17 residues. For the CDR3, the DNA is TGTGCCAGCAGCTTAGAGGGGGGACAGGGTGGCAATCAGCCCCAGCATTTT. Amino acid sequence: CASSLEGGQGGNQPQHF.

This clonotype turned up a few times. V is TRBV4-3 and J is TRBJ2-7; 8 bases match TRBD2. The CDR3 extends over 15 amino acids. Trimming removed 0 bases from V and 4 bases from J; junction bases left unmatched: 5. The germline V gene has CDR1 LGHNA and CDR2 YSLEER. The CDR3 coding sequence is TGCGCCAGCAGCCAAGAATCTAGCGGGTCTTACGAGCAGTACTTC. This sequence encodes CASSQESSGSYEQYF.

This sequence joins TRBV11-2 and TRBJ2-1, with TRBD2 matching over 12 bases. The CDR3 is 15 amino acids. Germline-derived CDR1 and CDR2 are SGHAT and FQNNGV. V gave up 0 bases and J gave up 14 bases; unmatched junction bases: 8. The CDR3 region has the DNA TGTGCCAGCAGCTTAGAATCTAGCGGGAGGGCCTCGGAGTTCTTC. Its translation: CASSLESSGRASEFF.

In this sample, this clonotype turned up many times. The chain combines TRBV28 with TRBJ2-1; D may be TRBD2 (6 bases). The V gene lost 8 bases and the J gene lost 8 bases, with 22 bases spanning the gap. Per germline, CDR1 MDHEN and CDR2 SYDVKM. The CDR3 length is 15 residues. Here the CDR3 reads CASRTGTGIADEQFF. As DNA, the CDR3 is TGTGCCAGCCGAACCGGGACTGGGATTGCGGATGAGCAGTTCTTC.

This clonotype was observed at least ten times. This chain links TRBV6-6 with TRBJ1-5; D is uncertain. V was cut by 2 bases and J by 1 base, with 9 bases left in between. The CDR3 contains 15 residues. Germline loops: CDR1 MNHNY, CDR2 SVGAGI (reference sequence). The CDR3 loop is CASSYGPESNQPQHF. In nucleotides, the CDR3 is TGTGCCAGCAGTTACGGTCCTGAAAGCAATCAGCCCCAGCATTTT.

The sample holds many counts of this clonotype. The chain couples TRBV3-1 to TRBJ1-2, with D perhaps matching TRBD1 (6 bases). Trimming removed 4 bases from V and 5 bases from J, with 14 bases in between. CDR1 is LGHDT, CDR2 YNNKEL, per germline (reference sequence). This CDR3 contains 14 residues. The CDR3 DNA follows: TGTGCCAGCAGCCCTCGCCCAGGGACATATGGCTACACCTTC. This encodes CASSPRPGTYGYTF. The full variable domain, with the rest looked up from reference TRBV3-1 and TRBJ1-2, is DTAVSQTPKYLVTQMGNDKSIKCEQNLGHDTMYWYKQDSKKFLKIMFSYNNKELIINETVPNRFSPKSPDKAHLNLHINSLELGDSAVYFCASSPRPGTYGYTFGSGTRLTVV.

This clonotype was recorded at least ten times. The chain recombines TRBV28 with TRBJ2-7, with 8 positions matching TRBD1. After removal of 6 bases from V and 2 bases from J, the junction contained 9 bases not matched to a gene. The germline V gene encodes CDR1 MDHEN and CDR2 SYDVKM. CDR3 length equals 15 residues. CDR3 sequence reads: CASRRGLQGAYEQYF. DNA for the CDR3: TGTGCCAGCAGACGAGGGTTACAGGGGGCCTACGAGCAGTACTTC.

This clonotype was observed at least ten times. This CDR3 is CASSEGERNTGELFF. The CDR3 bases are TGCGCCAGCAGTGAAGGGGAAAGGAACACCGGGGAGCTGTTTTTT. This chain joins TRBV10-1 and TRBJ2-2; D possibly corresponds to TRBD1 (5 bases). The CDR3 is 15 residues long. Germline loops: CDR1 WNHNN, CDR2 SYGVQD (reference sequence). Trimming removed 3 bases at V and 1 base at J, with 9 bases between.

This chain uses TRBV28 with TRBJ1-5; TRBD1 is a possible D gene (6 bases). The CDR3 runs 15 residues. V was cut by 6 bases and J by 2 bases, with 14 bases left in between. Germline lookup yields CDR1 MDHEN and CDR2 SYDVKM. The CDR3 sequence is CASRFTGSGNQPQHF. The CDR3 DNA reads TGTGCCAGCAGATTCACAGGGTCTGGCAATCAGCCCCAGCATTTT.

This clonotype was seen a few times. The J gene is TRBJ2-7, the V gene TRBV6-4; D is perhaps TRBD1 (6 bases). CDR1 MRHNA and CDR2 SNTAGT come from the germline V gene. Trimming pared 11 bases from V and 4 bases from J, leaving 15 bases between. CDR3 length: 12 residues. CDR3 sequence reads: CAVRTETYEQYF. For the CDR3, the DNA is TGTGCCGTACGGACAGAAACTTACGAGCAGTACTTC.